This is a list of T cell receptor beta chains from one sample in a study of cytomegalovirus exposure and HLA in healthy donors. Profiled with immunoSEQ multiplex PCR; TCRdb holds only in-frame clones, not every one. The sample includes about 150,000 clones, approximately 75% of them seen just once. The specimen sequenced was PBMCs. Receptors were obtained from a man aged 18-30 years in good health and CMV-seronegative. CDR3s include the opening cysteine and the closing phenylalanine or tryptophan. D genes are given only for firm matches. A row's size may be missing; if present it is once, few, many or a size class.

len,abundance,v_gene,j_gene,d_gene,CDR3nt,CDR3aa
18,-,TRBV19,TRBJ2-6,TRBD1,TGTGCCAGTAGACGCCGGGACAGGGTGAGGGGGGGGGCCAACGTCCTGACTTTC,CASRRRDRVRGGANVLTF
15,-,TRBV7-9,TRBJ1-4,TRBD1,TGTGCCAGCATCCATTCGGGACAGGGGTATGAAAAACTGTTTTTT,CASIHSGQGYEKLFF
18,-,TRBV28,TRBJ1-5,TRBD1,TGTGCCAGCACCCTCCGCGGCAAGGGGGCGGTGGGCAATCAGCCCCAGCATTTT,CASTLRGKGAVGNQPQHF
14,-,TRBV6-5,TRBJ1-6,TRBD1,TGTGCCAGCAGCTCCGACAGGGCGGGTTCACCCCTCCACTTT,CASSSDRAGSPLHF
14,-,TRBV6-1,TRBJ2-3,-,TGTGCCAGCAGTTCAGGACTTTCCACAGATACGCAGTATTTT,CASSSGLSTDTQYF
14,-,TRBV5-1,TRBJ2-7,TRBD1,TGCGCCAGCAGCTTGGGGGGACAGGGCTACGAGCAGTACTTC,CASSLGGQGYEQYF
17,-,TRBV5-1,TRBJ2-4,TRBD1,TGCGCCAGCAGCTTGGAATGGGACAGTCTCGCCAAAAACATTCAGTACTTC,CASSLEWDSLAKNIQYF
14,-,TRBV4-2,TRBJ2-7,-,TGTGCCAGCAGCCCCACAGGGTCATTGGGCGAGCAGTACTTC,CASSPTGSLGEQYF
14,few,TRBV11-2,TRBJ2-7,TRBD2,TGTGCCAGCAGCGGGGGGGGGTTAACCCACGAGCAGTACTTC,CASSGGGLTHEQYF
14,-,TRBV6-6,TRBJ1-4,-,TGTGCCAGCAGTTACGGGCAGGGATGGGAAAAACTGTTTTTT,CASSYGQGWEKLFF
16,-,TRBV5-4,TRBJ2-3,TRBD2,TGTGCCAGCAGCTTAAAATTAGCGGGGAGCACAGATACGCAGTATTTT,CASSLKLAGSTDTQYF
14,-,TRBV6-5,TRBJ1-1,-,TGTGCCAGCAGTAAACGACGGGAGAACACTGAAGCTTTCTTT,CASSKRRENTEAFF
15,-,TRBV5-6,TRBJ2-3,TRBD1,TGTGCCAGCAGTTCGACAGGGGGTGTGGCAGATACGCAGTATTTT,CASSSTGGVADTQYF
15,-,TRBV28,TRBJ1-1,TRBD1,TGTGCCAGCAGCACATCCGGGACAGTGAACACTGAAGCTTTCTTT,CASSTSGTVNTEAFF
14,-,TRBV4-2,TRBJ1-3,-,TGTGCCAGCAGCCCCCGTTCCGGGGTTGACACCATATATTTT,CASSPRSGVDTIYF
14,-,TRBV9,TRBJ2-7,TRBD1,TGTGCCAGCAGCGTAGTGGGACAGAGCAACGAGCAGTACTTC,CASSVVGQSNEQYF
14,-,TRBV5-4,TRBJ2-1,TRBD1,TGTGCCAGCAGCTTGGACAGGGGGGAGGATGAGCAGTTCTTC,CASSLDRGEDEQFF